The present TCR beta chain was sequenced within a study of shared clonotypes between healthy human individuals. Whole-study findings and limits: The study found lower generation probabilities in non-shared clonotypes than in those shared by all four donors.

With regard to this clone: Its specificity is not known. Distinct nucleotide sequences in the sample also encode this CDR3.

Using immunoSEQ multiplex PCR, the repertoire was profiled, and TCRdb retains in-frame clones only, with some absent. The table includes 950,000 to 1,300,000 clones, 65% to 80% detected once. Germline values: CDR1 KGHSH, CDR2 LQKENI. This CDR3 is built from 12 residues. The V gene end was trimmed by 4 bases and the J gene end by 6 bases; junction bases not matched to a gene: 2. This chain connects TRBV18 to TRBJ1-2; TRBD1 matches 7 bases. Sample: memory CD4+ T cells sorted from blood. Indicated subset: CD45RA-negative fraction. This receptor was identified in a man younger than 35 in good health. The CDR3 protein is CASSRQGDGYTF. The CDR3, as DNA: TGTGCCAGCTCACGGCAGGGGGATGGCTACACCTTC. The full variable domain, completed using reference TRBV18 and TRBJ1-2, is NAGVMQNPRHLVRRRGQEARLRCSPMKGHSHVYWYRQLPEEGLKFMVYLQKENIIDESGMPKERFSAEFPKEGPSILRIQQVVRGDSAAYFCASSRQGDGYTFGSGTRLTVV.